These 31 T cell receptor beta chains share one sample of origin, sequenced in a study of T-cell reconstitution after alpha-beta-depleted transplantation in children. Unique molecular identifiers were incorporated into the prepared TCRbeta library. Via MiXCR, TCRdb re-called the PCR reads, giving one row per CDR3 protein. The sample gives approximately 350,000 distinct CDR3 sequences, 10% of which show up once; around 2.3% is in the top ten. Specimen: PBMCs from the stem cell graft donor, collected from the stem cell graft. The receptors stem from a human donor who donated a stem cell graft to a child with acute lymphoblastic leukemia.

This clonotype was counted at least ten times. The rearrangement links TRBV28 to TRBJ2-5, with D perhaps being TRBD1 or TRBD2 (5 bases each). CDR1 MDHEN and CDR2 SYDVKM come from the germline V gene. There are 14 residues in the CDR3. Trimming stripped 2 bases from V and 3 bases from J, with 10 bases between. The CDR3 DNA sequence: TGTGCCAGCAGTTTAGGGGGAAGGAAAGAGACCCAGTACTTC. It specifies CASSLGGRKETQYF.

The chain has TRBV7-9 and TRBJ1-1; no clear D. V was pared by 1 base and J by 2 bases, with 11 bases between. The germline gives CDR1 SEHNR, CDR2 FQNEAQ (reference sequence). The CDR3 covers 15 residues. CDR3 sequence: CASSLVRDINTEAFF. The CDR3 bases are TGTGCCAGCAGCTTAGTTCGCGACATCAACACTGAAGCTTTCTTT.

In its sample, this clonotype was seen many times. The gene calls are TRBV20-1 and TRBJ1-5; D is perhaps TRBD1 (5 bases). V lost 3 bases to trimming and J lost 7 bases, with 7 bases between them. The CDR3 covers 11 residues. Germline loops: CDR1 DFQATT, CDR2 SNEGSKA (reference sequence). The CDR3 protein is CSARQGQPQHF. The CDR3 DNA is TGCAGTGCTAGGCAGGGACAGCCCCAGCATTTT.

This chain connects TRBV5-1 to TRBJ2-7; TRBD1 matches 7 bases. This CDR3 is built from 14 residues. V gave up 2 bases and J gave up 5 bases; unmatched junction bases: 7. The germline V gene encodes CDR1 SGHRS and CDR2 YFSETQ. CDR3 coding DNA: TGCGCCAGCAGCTTCGGACAGGTCGGGAACGAGCAGTACTTC. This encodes CASSFGQVGNEQYF.

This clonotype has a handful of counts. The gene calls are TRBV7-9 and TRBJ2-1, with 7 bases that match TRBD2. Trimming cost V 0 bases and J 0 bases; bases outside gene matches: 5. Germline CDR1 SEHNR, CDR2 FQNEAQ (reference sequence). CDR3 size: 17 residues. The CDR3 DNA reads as TGTGCCAGCAGCTTAGCCGGAGCGGGGCCCTCCTACAATGAGCAGTTCTTC. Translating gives CASSLAGAGPSYNEQFF. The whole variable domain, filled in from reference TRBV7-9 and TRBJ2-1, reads DTGVSQNPRHKITKRGQNVTFRCDPISEHNRLYWYRQTLGQGPEFLTYFQNEAQLEKSRLLSDRFSAERPKGSFSTLEIQRTEQGDSAMYLCASSLAGAGPSYNEQFFGPGTRLTVL.

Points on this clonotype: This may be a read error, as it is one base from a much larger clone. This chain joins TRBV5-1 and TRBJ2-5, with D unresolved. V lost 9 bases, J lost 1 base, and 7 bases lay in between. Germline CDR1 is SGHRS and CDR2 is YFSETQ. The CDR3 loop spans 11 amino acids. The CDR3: CAIAAQETQYF. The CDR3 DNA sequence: TGCGCCATCGCAGCCCAAGAGACCCAGTACTTC.

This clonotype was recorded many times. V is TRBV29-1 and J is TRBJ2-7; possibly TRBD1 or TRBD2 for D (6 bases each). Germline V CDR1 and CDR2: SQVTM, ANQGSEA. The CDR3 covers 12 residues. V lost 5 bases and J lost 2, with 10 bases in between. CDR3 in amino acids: CSVWGAPYEQYF. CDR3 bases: TGCAGCGTTTGGGGGGCTCCCTACGAGCAGTACTTC.

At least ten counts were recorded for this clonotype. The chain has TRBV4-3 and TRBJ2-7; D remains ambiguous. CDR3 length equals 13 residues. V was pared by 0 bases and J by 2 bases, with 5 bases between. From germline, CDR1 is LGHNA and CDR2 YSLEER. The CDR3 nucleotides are TGCGCCAGCAGCCAAGATCTAGCCTACGAGCAGTACTTC. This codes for CASSQDLAYEQYF.

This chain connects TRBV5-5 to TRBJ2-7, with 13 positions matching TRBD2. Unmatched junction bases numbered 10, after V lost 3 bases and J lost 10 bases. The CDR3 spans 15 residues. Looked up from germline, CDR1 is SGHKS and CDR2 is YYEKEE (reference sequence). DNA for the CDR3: TGTGCCAGCAGCTCCGGGACTAGCGGGACTCCCCGTCAGTACTTC. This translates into CASSSGTSGTPRQYF.

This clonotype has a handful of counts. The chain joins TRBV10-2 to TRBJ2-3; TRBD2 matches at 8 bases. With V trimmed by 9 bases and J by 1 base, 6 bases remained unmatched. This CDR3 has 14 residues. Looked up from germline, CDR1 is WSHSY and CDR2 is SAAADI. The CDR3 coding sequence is TGCGCCAGTACAGTAGCGGGGCGCACAGATACGCAGTATTTT. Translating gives CASTVAGRTDTQYF.

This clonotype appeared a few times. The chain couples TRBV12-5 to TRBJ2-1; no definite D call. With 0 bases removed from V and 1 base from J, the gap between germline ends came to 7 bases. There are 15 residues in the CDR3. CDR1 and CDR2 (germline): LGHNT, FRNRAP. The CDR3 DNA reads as TGTGCTAGTGGTTTGGTATCCGGATCCTACAATGAGCAGTTCTTC. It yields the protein CASGLVSGSYNEQFF.

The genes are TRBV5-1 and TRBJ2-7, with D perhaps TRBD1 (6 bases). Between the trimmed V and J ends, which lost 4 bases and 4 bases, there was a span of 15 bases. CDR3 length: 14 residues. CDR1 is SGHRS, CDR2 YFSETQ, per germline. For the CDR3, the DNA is TGCGCCAGCAGCGCCAGGGGCCGTACTTACGAGCAGTACTTC. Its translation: CASSARGRTYEQYF.

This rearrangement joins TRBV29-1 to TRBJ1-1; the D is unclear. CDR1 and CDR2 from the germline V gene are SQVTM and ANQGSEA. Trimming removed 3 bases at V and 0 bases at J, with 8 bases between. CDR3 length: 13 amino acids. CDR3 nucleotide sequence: TGCAGCGTTGACGCTGTTCTGAACACTGAAGCTTTCTTT. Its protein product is CSVDAVLNTEAFF.

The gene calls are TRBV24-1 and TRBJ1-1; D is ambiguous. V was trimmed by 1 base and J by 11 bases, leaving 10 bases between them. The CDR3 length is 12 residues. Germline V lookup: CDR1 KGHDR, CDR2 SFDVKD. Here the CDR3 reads CATSDFGPPAFF. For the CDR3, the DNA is TGTGCCACCAGTGATTTCGGCCCGCCGGCTTTCTTT.

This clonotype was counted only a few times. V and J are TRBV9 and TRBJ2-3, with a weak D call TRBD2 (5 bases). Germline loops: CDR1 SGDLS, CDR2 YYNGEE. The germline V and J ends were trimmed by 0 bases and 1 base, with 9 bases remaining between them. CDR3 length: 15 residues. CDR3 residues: CASSVVSGGTDTQYF. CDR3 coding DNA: TGTGCCAGCAGCGTAGTCTCCGGGGGCACAGATACGCAGTATTTT.

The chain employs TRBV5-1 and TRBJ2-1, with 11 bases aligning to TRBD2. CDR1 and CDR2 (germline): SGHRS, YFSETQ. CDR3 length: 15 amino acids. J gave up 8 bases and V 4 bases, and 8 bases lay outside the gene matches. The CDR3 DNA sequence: TGCGCCAGCAGCATTAGCGGGAGGGCCGGCGATGAGCAGTTCTTC. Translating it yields CASSISGRAGDEQFF.

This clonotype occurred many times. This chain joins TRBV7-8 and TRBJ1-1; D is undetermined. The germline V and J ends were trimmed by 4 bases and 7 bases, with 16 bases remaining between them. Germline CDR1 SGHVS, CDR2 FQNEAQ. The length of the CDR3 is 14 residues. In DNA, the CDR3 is TGTGCCAGCAGCTCATACGAGAATCCCCTTGAAGCTTTCTTT. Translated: CASSSYENPLEAFF.

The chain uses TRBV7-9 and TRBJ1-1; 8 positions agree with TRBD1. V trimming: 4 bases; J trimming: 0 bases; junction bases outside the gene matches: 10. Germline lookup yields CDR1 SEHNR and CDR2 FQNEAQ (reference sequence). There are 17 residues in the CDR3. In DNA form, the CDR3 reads TGTGCCAGCAGCTCTACACGGGACAGGAGCATGAACACTGAAGCTTTCTTT. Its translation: CASSSTRDRSMNTEAFF.

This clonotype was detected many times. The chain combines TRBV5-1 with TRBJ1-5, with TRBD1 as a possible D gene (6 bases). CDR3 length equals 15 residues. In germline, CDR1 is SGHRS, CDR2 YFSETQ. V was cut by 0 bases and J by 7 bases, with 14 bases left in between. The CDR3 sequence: CASSLDTGSGQPQHF. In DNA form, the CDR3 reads TGCGCCAGCAGCTTGGATACAGGGTCGGGGCAGCCCCAGCATTTT.

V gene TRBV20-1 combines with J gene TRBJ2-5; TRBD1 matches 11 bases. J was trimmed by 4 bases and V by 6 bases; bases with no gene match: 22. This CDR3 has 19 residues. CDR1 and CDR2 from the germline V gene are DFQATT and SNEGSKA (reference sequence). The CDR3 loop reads CSAKAWTGGVSWDRETQYF. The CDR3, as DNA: TGCAGTGCCAAAGCCTGGACAGGGGGCGTAAGTTGGGATCGAGAGACCCAGTACTTC.

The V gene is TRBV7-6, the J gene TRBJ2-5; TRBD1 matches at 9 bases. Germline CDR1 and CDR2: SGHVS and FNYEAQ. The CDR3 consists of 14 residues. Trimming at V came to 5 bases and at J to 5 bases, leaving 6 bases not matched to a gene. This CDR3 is CASSPQGAEETQYF. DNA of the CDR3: TGTGCCAGCAGCCCACAGGGGGCTGAGGAGACCCAGTACTTC.

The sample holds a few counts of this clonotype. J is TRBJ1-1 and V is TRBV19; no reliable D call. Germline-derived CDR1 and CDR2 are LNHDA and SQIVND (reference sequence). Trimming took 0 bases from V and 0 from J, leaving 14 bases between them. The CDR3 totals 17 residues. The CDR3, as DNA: TGTGCCAGTAGTATAGATCTTCCAGGTAGGATGAACACTGAAGCTTTCTTT. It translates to CASSIDLPGRMNTEAFF.

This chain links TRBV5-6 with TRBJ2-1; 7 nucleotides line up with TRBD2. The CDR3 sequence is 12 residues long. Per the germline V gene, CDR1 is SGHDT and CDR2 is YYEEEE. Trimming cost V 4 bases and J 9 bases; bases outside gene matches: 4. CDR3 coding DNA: TGTGCCAGCAGCACCCTAGCGGCTGAGCAGTTCTTC. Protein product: CASSTLAAEQFF.

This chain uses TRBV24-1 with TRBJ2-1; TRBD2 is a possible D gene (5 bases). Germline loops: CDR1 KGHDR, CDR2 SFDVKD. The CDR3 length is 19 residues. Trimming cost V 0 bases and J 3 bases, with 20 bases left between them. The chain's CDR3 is CATSDLYSNSGWGYNEQFF. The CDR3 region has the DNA TGTGCCACCAGTGATTTGTACTCAAATTCGGGGTGGGGCTACAATGAGCAGTTCTTC.

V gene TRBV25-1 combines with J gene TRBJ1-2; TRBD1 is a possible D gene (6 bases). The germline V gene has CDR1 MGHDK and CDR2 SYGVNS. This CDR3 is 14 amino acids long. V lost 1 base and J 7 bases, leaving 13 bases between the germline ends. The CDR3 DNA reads TGTGCCAGCAGTGAATGGGGGGGGGCTGGTGGCTACACCTTC. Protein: CASSEWGGAGGYTF.

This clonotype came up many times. The CDR3 region is CASSHGTSGTYEQYF. The CDR3 coding sequence is TGTGCCAGCAGCCACGGGACTAGCGGGACTTACGAGCAGTACTTC. The rearrangement joins TRBV3-1 to TRBJ2-7, with 13 bases aligning to TRBD2. The germline CDR1 and CDR2 sequences are LGHDT and YNNKEL (reference sequence). J lost 4 bases, V lost 3 bases, and 3 bases had no gene match. The CDR3 spans 15 residues.

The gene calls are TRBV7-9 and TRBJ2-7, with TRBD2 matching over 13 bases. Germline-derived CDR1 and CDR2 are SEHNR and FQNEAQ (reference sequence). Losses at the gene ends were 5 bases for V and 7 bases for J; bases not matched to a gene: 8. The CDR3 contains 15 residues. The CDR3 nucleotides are TGTGCCAGCAGCAGGACTAGCGGGAGCCTTTTTGAGCAGTACTTC. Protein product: CASSRTSGSLFEQYF.

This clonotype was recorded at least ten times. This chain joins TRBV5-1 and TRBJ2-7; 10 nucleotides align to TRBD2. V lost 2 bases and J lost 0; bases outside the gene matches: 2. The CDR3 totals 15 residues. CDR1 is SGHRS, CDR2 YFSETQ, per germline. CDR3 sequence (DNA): TGCGCCAGCAGCTTAGGGACTAGCGCCTCCTACGAGCAGTACTTC. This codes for CASSLGTSASYEQYF.

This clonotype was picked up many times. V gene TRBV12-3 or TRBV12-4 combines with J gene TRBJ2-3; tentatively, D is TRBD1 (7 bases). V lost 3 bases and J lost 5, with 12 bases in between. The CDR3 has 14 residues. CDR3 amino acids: CASSFGGGGDTQYF. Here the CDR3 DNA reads TGTGCCAGCAGTTTCGGAGGGGGCGGAGATACGCAGTATTTT.

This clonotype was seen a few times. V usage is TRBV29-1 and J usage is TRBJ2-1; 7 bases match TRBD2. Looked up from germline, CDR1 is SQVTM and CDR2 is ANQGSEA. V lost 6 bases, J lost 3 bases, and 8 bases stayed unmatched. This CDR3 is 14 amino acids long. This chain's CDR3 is CSVRGRALYNEQFF. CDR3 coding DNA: TGCAGCGTCCGAGGGAGGGCTCTCTACAATGAGCAGTTCTTC.

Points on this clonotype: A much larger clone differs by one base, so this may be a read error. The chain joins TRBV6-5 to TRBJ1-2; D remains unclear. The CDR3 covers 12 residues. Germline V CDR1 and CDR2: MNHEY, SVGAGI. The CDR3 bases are TGTGTCAGCAGTCCTACCGCCAATGGCTACACCTTC. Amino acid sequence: CVSSPTANGYTF.